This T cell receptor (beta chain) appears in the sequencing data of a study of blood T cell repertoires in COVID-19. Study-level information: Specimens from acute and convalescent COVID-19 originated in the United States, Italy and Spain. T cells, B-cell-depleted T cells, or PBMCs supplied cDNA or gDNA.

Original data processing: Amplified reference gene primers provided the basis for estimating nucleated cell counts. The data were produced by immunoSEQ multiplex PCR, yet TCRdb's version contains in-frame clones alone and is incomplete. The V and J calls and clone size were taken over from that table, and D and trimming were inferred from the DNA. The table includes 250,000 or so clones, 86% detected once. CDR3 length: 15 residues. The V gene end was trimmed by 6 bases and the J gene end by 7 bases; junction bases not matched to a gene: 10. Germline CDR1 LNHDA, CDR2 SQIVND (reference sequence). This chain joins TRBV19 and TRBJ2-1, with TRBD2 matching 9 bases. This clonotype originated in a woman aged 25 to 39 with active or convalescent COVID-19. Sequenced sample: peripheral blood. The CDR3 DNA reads TGTGCCAGTAGGCCGAGCGGGGGGAGGCGGAATGAGCAGTTCTTC. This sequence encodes CASRPSGGRRNEQFF.